The clone carrying this TCR beta chain was counted ten times or more. The sample belongs to a study of T-cell reconstitution after alpha-beta-depleted transplantation in children. As it was prepared, the TCRbeta library received unique molecular identifiers. TCRdb reanalysed the PCR reads using MiXCR and keeps one entry per CDR3 protein. The repertoire includes about 360,000 distinct CDR3 sequences, more than 10% of them detected once, and 3.5% to 4.5% sits in the top ten. Unmatched junction bases numbered 11, after V lost 6 bases and J lost 8 bases. Germline lookup yields CDR1 DFQATT and CDR2 SNEGSKA (reference sequence). CDR3 size: 13 residues.

Sequenced here: PBMCs, sampled from the stem cell graft. The sequence was collected from a human donor who donated a stem cell graft to a child with Fanconi anemia. This rearrangement joins TRBV20-1 to TRBJ1-2; 8 bases align to TRBD1. Written as DNA, the CDR3 is TGCAGTGCAGGACAGGGCGCCTCGGACGGCTACACCTTC. This gives the protein CSAGQGASDGYTF.